This T cell receptor (beta chain) is from a study of shared clonotypes between healthy human individuals. Background on the study: CD4 naive cells filled three plates per donor, CD4 memory three, CD8 naive two and CD8 memory one.

Notes on this clone: The antigen is not known.

Each of the donors was a healthy adult who was HIV-negative and had not had a recent acute infection or vaccination. Regarding the study as a whole: Some clonotypes were shared by all four sorted-subset donors, while others were not shared. The non-shared ones had lower generation probabilities than the shared ones. A few donors had 4% to 6.5% of their naive CD4 clonotypes in common.

TCRdb's copy holds only in-frame clones and misses some; the assay was immunoSEQ multiplex PCR. Here the sample spans about 2.5 million clones, roughly 90% being singletons. Germline CDR1 MNHEY, CDR2 SMNVEV (reference sequence). This CDR3 comprises 11 residues. Trimming pared 6 bases from V and 3 bases from J, leaving 4 bases between. Sequencing was done on a sample of naive CD4+ T cells from PBMCs. The subset was: CD45RA+ positively selected. The chain joins TRBV27 to TRBJ2-3; no definite D call. The receptor comes from a young man in good health. Some clones in this sample may be carry-over from other donors' samples. CDR3 DNA sequence: TGTGCCAGCAGCAAAACAGATACGCAGTATTTT. This codes for CASSKTDTQYF.